Included here is one T cell receptor beta chain sequence, with context. As yet, its antigen is unknown. This entry comes from a study of T cells in localized non-small cell lung cancer. V was shortened by 5 bases and J by 8 bases, with 18 bases between the two germline ends. CDR3 length: 15 amino acids. Germline V gene lookup returns CDR1 LNHDA and CDR2 SQIVND (reference sequence). Only in-frame clones appear in the TCRdb table, and some are missing; sequencing was by immunoSEQ multiplex PCR. The sample holds 60,000 to 75,000 clones, roughly 81% seen once. Study observations and caveats: The study linked higher blood T cell density to longer overall survival. The tumor had only one region sequenced, so heterogeneity remains possible. A median of around 52 clones ranked among the top 100 in tumor appeared in adjacent lung. Tumor trailed uninvolved adjacent lung in T cell clonality, which peaked there.

This receptor was obtained from a female donor aged 60 or older with stage I lung adenocarcinoma. The sample was peripheral blood, taken before any cancer treatment. This chain links TRBV19 with TRBJ1-4; D is uncertain. In DNA form, the CDR3 reads TGTGCCAGTAGTCCAACAGTGGGAAAGGAAGAAAAACTGTTTTTT. This encodes CASSPTVGKEEKLFF.